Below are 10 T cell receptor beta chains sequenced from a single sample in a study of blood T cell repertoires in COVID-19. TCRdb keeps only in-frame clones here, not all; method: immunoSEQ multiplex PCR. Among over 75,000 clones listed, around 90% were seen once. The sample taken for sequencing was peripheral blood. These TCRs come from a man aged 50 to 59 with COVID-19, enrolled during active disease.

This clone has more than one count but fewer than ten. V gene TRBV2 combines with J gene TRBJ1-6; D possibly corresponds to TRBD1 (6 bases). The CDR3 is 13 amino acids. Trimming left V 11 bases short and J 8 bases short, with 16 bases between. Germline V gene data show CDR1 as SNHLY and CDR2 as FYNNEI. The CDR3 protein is CACNREGHSPLHF. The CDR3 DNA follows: TGTGCCTGCAACAGGGAGGGGCATTCACCCCTCCACTTT. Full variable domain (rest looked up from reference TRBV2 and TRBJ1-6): EPEVTQTPSHQVTQMGQEVILRCVPISNHLYFYWYRQILGQKVEFLVSFYNNEISEKSEIFDDQFSVERPDGSNFTLKIRSTKLEDSAMYFCACNREGHSPLHFGNGTRLTVT.

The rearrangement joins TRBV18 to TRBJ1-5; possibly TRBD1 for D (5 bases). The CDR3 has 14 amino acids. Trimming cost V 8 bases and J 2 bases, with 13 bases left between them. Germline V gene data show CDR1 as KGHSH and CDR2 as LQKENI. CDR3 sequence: CASTVGGGNQPQHF. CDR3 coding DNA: TGTGCCAGCACAGTCGGGGGTGGCAATCAGCCCCAGCATTTT.

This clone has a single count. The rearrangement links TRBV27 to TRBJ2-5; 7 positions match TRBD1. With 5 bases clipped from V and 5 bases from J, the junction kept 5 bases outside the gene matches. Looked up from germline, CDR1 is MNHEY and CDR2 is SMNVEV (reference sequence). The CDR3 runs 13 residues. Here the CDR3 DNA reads TGTGCCAGCAGTCCCGACAGGGAGGAGACCCAGTACTTC. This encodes CASSPDREETQYF.

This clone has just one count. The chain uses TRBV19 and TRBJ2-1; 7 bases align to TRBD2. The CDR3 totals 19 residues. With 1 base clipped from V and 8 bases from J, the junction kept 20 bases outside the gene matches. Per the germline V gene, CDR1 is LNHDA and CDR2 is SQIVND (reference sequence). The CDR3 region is CASSIGALPLLGGRHEQFF. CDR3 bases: TGTGCCAGTAGTATAGGCGCCTTACCTCTTTTGGGGGGGAGGCATGAGCAGTTCTTC.

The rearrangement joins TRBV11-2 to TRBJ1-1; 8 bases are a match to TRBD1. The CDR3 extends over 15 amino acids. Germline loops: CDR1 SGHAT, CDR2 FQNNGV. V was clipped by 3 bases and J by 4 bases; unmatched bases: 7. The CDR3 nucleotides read TGTGCCAGCAGCTTGGGACAGGATAAGGTCACTGAAGCTTTCTTT. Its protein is CASSLGQDKVTEAFF.

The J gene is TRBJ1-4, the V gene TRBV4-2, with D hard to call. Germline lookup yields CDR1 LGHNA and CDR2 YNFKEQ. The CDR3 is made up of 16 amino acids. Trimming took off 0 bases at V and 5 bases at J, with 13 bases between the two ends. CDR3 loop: CASSQDRGQKNEKLFF. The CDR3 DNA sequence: TGTGCCAGCAGCCAAGACCGCGGGCAGAAAAATGAAAAACTGTTTTTT.

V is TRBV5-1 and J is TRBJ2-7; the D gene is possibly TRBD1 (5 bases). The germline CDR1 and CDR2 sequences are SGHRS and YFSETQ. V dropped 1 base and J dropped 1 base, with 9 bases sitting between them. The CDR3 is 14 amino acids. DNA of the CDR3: TGCGCCAGCAGCTTGTTACAGGTGTCCTACGAGCAGTACTTC. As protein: CASSLLQVSYEQYF.

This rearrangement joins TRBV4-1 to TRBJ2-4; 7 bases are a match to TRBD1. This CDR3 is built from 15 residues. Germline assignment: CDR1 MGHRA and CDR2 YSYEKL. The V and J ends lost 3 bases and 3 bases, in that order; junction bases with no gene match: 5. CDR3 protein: CASSHLDRDKNIQYF. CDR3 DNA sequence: TGCGCCAGCAGCCATCTAGACAGGGACAAAAACATTCAGTACTTC.

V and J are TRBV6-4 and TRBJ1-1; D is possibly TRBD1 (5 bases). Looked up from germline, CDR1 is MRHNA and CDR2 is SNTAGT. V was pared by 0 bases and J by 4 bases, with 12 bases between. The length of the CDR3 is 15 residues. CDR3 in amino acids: CASSDSGLGGTEAFF. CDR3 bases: TGTGCCAGCAGTGACTCGGGACTCGGGGGCACTGAAGCTTTCTTT.

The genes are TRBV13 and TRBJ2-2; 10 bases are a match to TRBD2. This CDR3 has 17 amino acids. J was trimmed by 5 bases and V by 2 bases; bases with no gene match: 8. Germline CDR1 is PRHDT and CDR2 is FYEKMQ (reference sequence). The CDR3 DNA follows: TGTGCCAGCAGCTTAACTAGCGGGGCCGGGGGAACCGGGGAGCTGTTTTTT. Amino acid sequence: CASSLTSGAGGTGELFF.